This T cell receptor beta chain was observed in a study of T cells after posttransplantation cyclophosphamide. Comment on this clone: The antigen is undetermined.

CDR1 and CDR2 (germline): SGHNT, YENEEA. The CDR3 runs to 13 residues. The V end lost 5 bases, the J end lost 11 bases, and 18 bases lay between the germline ends. Broader study findings: Recipient CMV seropositivity and CMV reactivation strongly tracked TRB clonality. Donor-recipient repertoire similarity was low at 1-2 months, rising over year one. TRB overlap between skin or GI tissue T cells and blood was limited.

The data were produced by immunoSEQ multiplex PCR, yet TCRdb's version contains in-frame clones alone and is incomplete. The sample includes some 54,000 clones, 85% to 95% of them seen just once. The J gene is TRBJ1-1, the V gene TRBV11-3, with D perhaps TRBD1 (6 bases). The source material was PBMCs. This clonotype was sampled from a young woman in good health and a related stem cell transplant donor. CDR3 DNA sequence: TGTGCCAGCAGCGGGGATGGGGGGGCGTCGGCTTTCTTT. Amino acid sequence: CASSGDGGASAFF.